This entry concerns a single T cell receptor (beta chain). Its antigen is not identified. This record comes from a study of cytomegalovirus exposure and HLA in healthy donors. General study findings and limits: When analyzed later, the rates of TCR association showed variation by HLA locus, with DRB1 the most and HLA-C the fewest. Reports indicated that the classifier achieved high specificity and sensitivity in diagnosing cytomegalovirus status. A reported reduction in N-insertions relative to the approximately 690-donor mean was seen in an Asian-associated ancestry cluster in a later analysis.

CDR3 size: 15 residues. The V segment lost 7 bases and the J segment 5 bases; nucleotides outside the gene matches: 11. Per the germline V gene, CDR1 is SGHAT and CDR2 is FQDESV (reference sequence). Vbeta (60) and Jbeta (13) primers were used in the PCR. Method: immunoSEQ multiplex PCR; TCRdb's copy keeps in-frame clones and lacks some. The table shows about 170,000 clones, with approximately 67% occurring only once. The clonotype comes from a man aged 40-55 years in good health and CMV-seronegative. V is TRBV11-1 and J is TRBJ2-5; TRBD1 matches at 9 bases. Sequenced material: PBMCs. The CDR3 here is CASTLNRDRAETQYF. The CDR3 bases are TGTGCCAGCACACTGAACAGGGACAGGGCGGAGACCCAGTACTTC.